The T cell receptor (beta chain) described here comes from a study of control samples from healthy donors and cancer patients. The table came from immunoSEQ multiplex PCR; TCRdb's copy has only in-frame clones and leaves some out. The sample gives around 100,000 clones, just over 90% of which show up once; more than 3.5% is in the top ten. CDR3 length: 12 amino acids. V lost 0 bases and J 6 bases, leaving 4 bases between the germline ends. Germline values: CDR1 SGHRS, CDR2 YFSETQ. V and J are TRBV5-1 and TRBJ2-1; D ambiguous. The sequenced sample consisted of blood. This TCR came from a woman in her late teens or twenties in good health. CDR3 nucleotide sequence: TGCGCCAGCAGCTTGGATGGCAATGAGCAGTTCTTC. Amino acid sequence: CASSLDGNEQFF.